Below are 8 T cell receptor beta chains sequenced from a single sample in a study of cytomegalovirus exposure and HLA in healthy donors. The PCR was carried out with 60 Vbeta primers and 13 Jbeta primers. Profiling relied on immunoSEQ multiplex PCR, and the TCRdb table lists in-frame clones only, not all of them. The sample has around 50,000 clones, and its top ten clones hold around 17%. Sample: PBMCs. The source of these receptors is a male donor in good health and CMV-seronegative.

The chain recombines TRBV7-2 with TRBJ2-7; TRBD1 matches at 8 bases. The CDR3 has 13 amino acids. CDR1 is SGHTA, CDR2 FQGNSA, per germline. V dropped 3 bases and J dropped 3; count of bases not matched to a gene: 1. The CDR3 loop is CASSFGQGYEQYF. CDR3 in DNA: TGTGCCAGCAGCTTTGGACAGGGCTACGAGCAGTACTTC.

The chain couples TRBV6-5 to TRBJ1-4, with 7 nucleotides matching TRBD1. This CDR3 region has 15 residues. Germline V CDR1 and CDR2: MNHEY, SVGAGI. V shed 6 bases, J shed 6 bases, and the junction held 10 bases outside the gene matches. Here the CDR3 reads CASSPLGQLDEKLFF. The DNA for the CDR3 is TGTGCCAGCAGCCCATTGGGACAGCTAGATGAAAAACTGTTTTTT.

This CDR3 is CASSSWTGGAEGYTF. The CDR3 region has the DNA TGCGCCAGCAGCTCTTGGACAGGGGGCGCGGAGGGCTACACCTTC. The rearrangement links TRBV5-1 to TRBJ1-2; 11 nucleotides agree with TRBD1. Trimming at V came to 3 bases and at J to 8 bases, leaving 9 bases not matched to a gene. The CDR3 has 15 amino acids. The germline V gene encodes CDR1 SGHRS and CDR2 YFSETQ.

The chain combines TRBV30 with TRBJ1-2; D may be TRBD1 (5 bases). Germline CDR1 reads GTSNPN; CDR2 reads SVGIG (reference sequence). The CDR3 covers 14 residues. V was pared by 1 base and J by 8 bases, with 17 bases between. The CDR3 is CAWSGGRDGRGYTF. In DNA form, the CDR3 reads TGTGCCTGGAGTGGGGGCAGGGATGGCCGAGGCTACACCTTC.

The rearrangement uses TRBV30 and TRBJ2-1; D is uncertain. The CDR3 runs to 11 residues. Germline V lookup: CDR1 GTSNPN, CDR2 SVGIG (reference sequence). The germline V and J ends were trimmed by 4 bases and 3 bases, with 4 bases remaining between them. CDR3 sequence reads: CAWTSYNEQFF. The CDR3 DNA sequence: TGTGCCTGGACTAGCTACAATGAGCAGTTCTTC.

This CDR3 is CARSLRTPSGGLCLTYEQYF. In nucleotides, the CDR3 is TGTGCCAGAAGCTTGCGAACTCCTAGCGGGGGGCTCTGCCTCACCTACGAGCAGTACTTC. This chain joins TRBV5-3 and TRBJ2-7, with 11 nucleotides matching TRBD2. TRBV5-3 is an ORF, with its function uncertain. The CDR3 is 20 residues long. J gave up 2 bases and V 1 base, and 17 bases lay outside the gene matches.

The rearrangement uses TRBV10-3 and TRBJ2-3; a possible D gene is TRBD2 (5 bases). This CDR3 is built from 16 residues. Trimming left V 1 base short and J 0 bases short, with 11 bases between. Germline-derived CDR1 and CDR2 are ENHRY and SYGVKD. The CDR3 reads CAISEYGEPSTDTQYF. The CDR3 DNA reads TGTGCCATCAGTGAGTACGGGGAGCCTAGCACAGATACGCAGTATTTT.

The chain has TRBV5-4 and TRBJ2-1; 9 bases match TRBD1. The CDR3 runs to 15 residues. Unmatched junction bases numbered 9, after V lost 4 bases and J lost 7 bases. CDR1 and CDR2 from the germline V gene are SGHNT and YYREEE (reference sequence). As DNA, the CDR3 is TGTGCCAGCAGCCAAATGGGGACAGGGCTGAATGAGCAGTTCTTC. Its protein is CASSQMGTGLNEQFF.